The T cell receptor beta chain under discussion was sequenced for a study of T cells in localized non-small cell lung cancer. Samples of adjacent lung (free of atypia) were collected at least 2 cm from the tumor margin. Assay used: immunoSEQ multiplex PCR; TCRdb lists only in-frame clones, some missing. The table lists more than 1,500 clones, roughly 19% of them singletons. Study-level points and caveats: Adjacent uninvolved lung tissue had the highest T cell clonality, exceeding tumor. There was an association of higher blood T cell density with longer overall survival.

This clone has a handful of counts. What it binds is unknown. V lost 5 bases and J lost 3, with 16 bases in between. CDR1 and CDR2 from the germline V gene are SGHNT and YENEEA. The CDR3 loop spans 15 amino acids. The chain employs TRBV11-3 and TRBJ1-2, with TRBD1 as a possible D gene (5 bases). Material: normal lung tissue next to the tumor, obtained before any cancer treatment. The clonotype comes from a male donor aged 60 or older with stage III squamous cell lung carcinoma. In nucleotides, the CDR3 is TGTGCCAGCAGCCCACGACAGTATGCTGACTATGGCTACACCTTC. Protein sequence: CASSPRQYADYGYTF.